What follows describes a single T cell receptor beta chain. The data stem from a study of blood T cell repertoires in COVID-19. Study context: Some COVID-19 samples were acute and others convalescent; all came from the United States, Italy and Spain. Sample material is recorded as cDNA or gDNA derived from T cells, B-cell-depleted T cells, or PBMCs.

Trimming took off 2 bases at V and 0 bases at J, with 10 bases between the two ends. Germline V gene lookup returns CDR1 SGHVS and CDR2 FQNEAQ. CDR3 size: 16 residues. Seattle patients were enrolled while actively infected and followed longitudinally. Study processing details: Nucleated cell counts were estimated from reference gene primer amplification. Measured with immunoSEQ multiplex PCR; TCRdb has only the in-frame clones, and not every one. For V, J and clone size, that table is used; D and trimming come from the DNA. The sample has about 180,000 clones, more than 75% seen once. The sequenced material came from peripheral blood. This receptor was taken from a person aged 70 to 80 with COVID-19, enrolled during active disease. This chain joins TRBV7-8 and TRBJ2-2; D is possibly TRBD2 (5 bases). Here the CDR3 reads CASSLLEGPNTGELFF. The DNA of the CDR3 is TGTGCCAGCAGCTTATTAGAGGGCCCGAACACCGGGGAGCTGTTTTTT. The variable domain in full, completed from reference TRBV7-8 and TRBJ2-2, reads GAGVSQSPRYKVAKRGQDVALRCDPISGHVSLFWYQQALGQGPEFLTYFQNEAQLDKSGLPSDRFFAERPEGSVSTLKIQRTQQEDSAVYLCASSLLEGPNTGELFFGEGSRLTVL.